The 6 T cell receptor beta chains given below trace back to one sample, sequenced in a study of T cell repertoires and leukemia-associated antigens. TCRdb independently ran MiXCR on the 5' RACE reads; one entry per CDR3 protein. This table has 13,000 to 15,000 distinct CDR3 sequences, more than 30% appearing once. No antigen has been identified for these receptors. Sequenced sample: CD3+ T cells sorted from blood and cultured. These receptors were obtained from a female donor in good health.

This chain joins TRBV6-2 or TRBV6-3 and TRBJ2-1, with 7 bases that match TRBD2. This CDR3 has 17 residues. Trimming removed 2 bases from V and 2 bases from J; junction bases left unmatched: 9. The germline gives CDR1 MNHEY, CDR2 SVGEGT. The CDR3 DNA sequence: TGTGCCAGCAGTTACCCACTAGCGAGAGAACCCTACAATGAGCAGTTCTTC. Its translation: CASSYPLAREPYNEQFF.

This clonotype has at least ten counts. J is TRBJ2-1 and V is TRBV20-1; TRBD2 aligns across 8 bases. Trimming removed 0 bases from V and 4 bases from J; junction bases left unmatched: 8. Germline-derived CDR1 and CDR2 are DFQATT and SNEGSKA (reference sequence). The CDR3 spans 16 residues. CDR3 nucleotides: TGCAGTGCTAGAGATCTGAGGGCGGGAGGATACAATGAGCAGTTCTTC. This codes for CSARDLRAGGYNEQFF.

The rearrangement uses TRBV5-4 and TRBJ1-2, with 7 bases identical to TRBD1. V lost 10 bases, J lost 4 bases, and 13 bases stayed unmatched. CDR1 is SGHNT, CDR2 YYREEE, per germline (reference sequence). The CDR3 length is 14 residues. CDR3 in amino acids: CARGPQGSGYGYTF. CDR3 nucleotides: TGTGCCCGCGGCCCACAGGGGTCGGGCTATGGCTACACCTTC.

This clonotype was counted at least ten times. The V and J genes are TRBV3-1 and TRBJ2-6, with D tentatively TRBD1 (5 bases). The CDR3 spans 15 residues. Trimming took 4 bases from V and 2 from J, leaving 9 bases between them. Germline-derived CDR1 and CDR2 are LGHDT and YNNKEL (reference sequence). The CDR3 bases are TGTGCCAGCAGCCTTACAGGCGCTGGGGCCAACGTCCTGACTTTC. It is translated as CASSLTGAGANVLTF.

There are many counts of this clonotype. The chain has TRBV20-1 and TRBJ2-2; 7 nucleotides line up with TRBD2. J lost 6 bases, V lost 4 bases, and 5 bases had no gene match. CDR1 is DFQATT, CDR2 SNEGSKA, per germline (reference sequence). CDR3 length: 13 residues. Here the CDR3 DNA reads TGCAGTGCTAAGCGGGGCGAGGCCGGGGAGCTGTTTTTT. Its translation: CSAKRGEAGELFF.

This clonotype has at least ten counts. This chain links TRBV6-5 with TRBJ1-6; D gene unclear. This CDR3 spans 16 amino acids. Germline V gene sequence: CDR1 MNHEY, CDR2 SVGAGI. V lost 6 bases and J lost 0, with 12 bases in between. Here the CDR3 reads CASSPLPSSYNSPLHF. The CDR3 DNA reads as TGTGCCAGCAGCCCTTTACCGAGCTCCTATAATTCACCCCTCCACTTT.